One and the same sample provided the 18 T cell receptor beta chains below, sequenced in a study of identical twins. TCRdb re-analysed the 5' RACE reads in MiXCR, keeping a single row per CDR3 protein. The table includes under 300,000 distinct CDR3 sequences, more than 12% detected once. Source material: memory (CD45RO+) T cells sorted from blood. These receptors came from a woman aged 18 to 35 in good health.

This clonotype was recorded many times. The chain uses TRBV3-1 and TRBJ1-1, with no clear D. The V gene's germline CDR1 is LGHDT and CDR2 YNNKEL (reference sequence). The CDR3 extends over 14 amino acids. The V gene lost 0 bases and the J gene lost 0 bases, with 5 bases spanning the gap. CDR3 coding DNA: TGTGCCAGCAGCCAAGAGGGGATGAACACTGAAGCTTTCTTT. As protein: CASSQEGMNTEAFF.

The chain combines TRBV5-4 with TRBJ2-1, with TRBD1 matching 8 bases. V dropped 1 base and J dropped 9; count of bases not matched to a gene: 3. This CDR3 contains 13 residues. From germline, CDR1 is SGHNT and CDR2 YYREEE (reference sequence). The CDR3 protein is CASSLPQGGEQFF. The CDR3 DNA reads TGTGCCAGCAGCTTGCCACAGGGGGGTGAGCAGTTCTTC.

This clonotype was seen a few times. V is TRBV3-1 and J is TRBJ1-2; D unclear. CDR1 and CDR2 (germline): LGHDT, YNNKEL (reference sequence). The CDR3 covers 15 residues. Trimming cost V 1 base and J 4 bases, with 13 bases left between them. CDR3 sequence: CASSQGPGGGYGYTF. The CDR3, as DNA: TGTGCCAGCAGCCAAGGACCAGGTGGTGGCTATGGCTACACCTTC.

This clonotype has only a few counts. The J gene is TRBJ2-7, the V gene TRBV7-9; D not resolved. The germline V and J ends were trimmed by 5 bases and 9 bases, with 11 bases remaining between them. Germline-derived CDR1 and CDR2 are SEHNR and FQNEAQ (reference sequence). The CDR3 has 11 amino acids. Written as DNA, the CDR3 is TGTGCCAGCAGCCTCGGATGGGGGCAGTACTTC. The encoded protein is CASSLGWGQYF.

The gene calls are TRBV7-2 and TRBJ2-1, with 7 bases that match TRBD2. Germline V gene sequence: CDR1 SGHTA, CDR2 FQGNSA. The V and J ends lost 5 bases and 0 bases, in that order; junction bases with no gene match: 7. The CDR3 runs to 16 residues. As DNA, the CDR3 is TGTGCCAGCAGCGGTCCTGGGGGGGGCTCCTACAATGAGCAGTTCTTC. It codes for CASSGPGGGSYNEQFF.

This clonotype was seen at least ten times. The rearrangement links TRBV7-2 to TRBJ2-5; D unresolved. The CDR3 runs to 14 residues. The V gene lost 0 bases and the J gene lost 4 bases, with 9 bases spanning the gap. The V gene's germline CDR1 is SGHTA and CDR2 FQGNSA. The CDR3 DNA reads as TGTGCCAGCAGCTTAGCTAGACATTCAGAGACCCAGTACTTC. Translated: CASSLARHSETQYF. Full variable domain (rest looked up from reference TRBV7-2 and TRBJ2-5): GAGVSQSPSNKVTEKGKDVELRCDPISGHTALYWYRQSLGQGLEFLIYFQGNSAPDKSGLPSDRFSAERTGGSVSTLTIQRTQQEDSAVYLCASSLARHSETQYFGPGTRLLVL.

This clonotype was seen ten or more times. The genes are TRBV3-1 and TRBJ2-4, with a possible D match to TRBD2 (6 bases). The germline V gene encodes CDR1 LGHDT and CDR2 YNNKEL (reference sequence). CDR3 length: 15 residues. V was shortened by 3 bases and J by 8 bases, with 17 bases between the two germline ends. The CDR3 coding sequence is TGTGCCAGCAGCCACAATCGGGGACTCGACCACATTCAGTACTTC. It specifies CASSHNRGLDHIQYF. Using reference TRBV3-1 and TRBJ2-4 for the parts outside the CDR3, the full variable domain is DTAVSQTPKYLVTQMGNDKSIKCEQNLGHDTMYWYKQDSKKFLKIMFSYNNKELIINETVPNRFSPKSPDKAHLNLHINSLELGDSAVYFCASSHNRGLDHIQYFGAGTRLSVL.

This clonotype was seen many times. CDR3 DNA: TGTGCCTCCGGACATGCGGGGCTCTATGGCTACACCTTC. This gives the protein CASGHAGLYGYTF. The genes are TRBV10-3 and TRBJ1-2; D may be TRBD1 (5 bases). This CDR3 is built from 13 residues. Germline V lookup: CDR1 ENHRY, CDR2 SYGVKD. V lost 11 bases, J lost 4 bases, and 17 bases lay in between.

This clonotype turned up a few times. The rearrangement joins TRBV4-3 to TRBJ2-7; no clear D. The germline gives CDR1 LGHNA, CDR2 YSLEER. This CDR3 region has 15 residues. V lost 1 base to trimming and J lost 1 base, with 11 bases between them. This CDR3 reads CASSQGSLLSYEQYF. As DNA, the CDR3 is TGCGCCAGCAGCCAAGGCAGCCTGCTTTCCTACGAGCAGTACTTC.

CDR3 DNA sequence: TGTGCCAGCTCACAAGGACAGACCCCTTCCTACGAGCAGTACTTC. Amino acids: CASSQGQTPSYEQYF. This chain links TRBV18 with TRBJ2-7; D perhaps matches TRBD1 (6 bases). CDR1 is KGHSH and CDR2 is LQKENI in the germline V gene. The V gene lost 4 bases and the J gene lost 1 base, with 14 bases spanning the gap. The CDR3 runs 15 residues. Full variable domain (rest looked up from reference TRBV18 and TRBJ2-7): NAGVMQNPRHLVRRRGQEARLRCSPMKGHSHVYWYRQLPEEGLKFMVYLQKENIIDESGMPKERFSAEFPKEGPSILRIQQVVRGDSAAYFCASSQGQTPSYEQYFGPGTRLTVT.

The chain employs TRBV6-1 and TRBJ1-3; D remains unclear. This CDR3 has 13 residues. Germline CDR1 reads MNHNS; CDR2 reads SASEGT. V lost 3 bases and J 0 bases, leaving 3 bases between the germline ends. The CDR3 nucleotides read TGTGCCAGCAGTGACGGCTCTGGAAACACCATATATTTT. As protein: CASSDGSGNTIYF.

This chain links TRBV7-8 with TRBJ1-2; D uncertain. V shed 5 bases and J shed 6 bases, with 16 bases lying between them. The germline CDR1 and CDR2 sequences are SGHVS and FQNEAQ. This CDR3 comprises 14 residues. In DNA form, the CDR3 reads TGTGCCAGCAGCCCCCGGACGGCCGTAGATGGCTACACCTTC. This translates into CASSPRTAVDGYTF.

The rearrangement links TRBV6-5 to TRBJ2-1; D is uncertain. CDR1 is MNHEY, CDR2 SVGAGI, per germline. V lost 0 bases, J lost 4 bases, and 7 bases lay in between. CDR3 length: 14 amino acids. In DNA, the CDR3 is TGTGCCAGCAGTTACTCGAGCCAGTACAATGAGCAGTTCTTC. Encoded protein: CASSYSSQYNEQFF.

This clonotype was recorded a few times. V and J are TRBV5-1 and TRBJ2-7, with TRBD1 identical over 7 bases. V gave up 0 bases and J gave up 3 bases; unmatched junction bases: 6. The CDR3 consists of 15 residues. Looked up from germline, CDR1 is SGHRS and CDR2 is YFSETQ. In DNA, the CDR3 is TGCGCCAGCAGCTTGGGACGACAGGGTCACTACGAGCAGTACTTC. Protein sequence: CASSLGRQGHYEQYF.

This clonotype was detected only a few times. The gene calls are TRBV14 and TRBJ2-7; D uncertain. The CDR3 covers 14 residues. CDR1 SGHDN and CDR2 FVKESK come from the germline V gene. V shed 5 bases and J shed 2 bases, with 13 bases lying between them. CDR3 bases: TGTGCCAGCAGCTCGCTTTTGGGAACCTACGAGCAGTACTTC. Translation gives CASSSLLGTYEQYF.

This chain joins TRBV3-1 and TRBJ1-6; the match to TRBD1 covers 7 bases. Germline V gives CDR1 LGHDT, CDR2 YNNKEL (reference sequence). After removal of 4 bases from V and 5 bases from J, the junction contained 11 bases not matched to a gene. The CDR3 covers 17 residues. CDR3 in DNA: TGTGCCAGCAGCCGGAAGGGACAGAAGAGTAATAATTCACCCCTCCACTTT. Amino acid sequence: CASSRKGQKSNNSPLHF.

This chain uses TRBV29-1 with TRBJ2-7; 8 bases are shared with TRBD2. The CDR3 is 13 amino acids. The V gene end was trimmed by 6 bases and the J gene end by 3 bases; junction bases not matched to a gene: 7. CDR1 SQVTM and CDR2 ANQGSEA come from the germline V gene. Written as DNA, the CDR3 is TGCAGCGTCTCGGGAGGGCCAGGCTACGAGCAGTACTTC. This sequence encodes CSVSGGPGYEQYF.

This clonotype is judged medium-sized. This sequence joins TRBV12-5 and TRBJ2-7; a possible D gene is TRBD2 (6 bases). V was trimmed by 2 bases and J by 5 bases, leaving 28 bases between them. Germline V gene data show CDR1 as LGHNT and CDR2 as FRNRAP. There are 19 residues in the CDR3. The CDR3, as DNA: TGTGCTAGTGGTTTGATCCCCGGGAGCCAAGGGTACGAGAGTAACGAGCAGTACTTC. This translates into CASGLIPGSQGYESNEQYF.